Shown below are 20 T cell receptor beta chains from a single sample sequenced in a study of blood T cell repertoires in COVID-19. The method was immunoSEQ multiplex PCR; TCRdb's version includes in-frame clones alone and lacks a portion of them. The sample records 55,000 to 65,000 clones, roughly 89% being singletons. Material: peripheral blood. Source of these receptors: a woman aged 60-70 years with COVID-19, enrolled during active disease.

This chain joins TRBV18 and TRBJ2-3; 13 bases line up with TRBD2. Trimming at V came to 3 bases and at J to 5 bases, leaving 5 bases not matched to a gene. CDR3 length equals 16 residues. Germline assignment: CDR1 KGHSH and CDR2 LQKENI. CDR3 in amino acids: CASSPTSGGSGDTQYF. DNA of the CDR3: TGTGCCAGCTCACCGACTAGCGGGGGGTCTGGAGATACGCAGTATTTT.

CDR3 sequence: CASSIGTGDYGYTF. In nucleotides, the CDR3 is TGTGCCAGTAGTATCGGAACAGGGGACTATGGCTACACCTTC. V usage is TRBV19 and J usage is TRBJ1-2, with TRBD1 identical over 7 bases. With V trimmed by 3 bases and J by 3 bases, 4 bases remained unmatched. CDR1 is LNHDA and CDR2 is SQIVND in the germline V gene (reference sequence). CDR3 length: 14 amino acids.

This chain links TRBV7-2 with TRBJ2-7, with 7 bases identical to TRBD2. Germline CDR1 SGHTA, CDR2 FQGNSA. CDR3 length equals 14 residues. The ends lost 6 bases at V and 2 bases at J; junction bases unmatched: 7. CDR3 loop: CASSVTGGAYEQYF. CDR3 DNA: TGTGCCAGCAGTGTCACTGGGGGGGCCTACGAGCAGTACTTC.

The V gene is TRBV19, the J gene TRBJ2-7, with 10 bases that match TRBD2. The junction had 8 bases not matched to a gene; V was cut back by 2 bases and J by 4 bases. This CDR3 is built from 16 residues. CDR1 LNHDA and CDR2 SQIVND come from the germline V gene (reference sequence). The CDR3 region has the DNA TGTGCCAGTAGTATAAGGACCAGCGGGGGGGCGTACGAGCAGTACTTC. It yields the protein CASSIRTSGGAYEQYF.

The V gene is TRBV30, the J gene TRBJ1-2; a possible D gene is TRBD1 (5 bases). This CDR3 has 13 residues. CDR1 GTSNPN and CDR2 SVGIG come from the germline V gene (reference sequence). The V end was cut by 1 base, the J end by 5 bases, with 11 bases between. The CDR3 sequence: CAWSADGGYGYTF. CDR3 DNA sequence: TGTGCCTGGAGTGCCGACGGGGGGTATGGCTACACCTTC.

The chain couples TRBV19 to TRBJ2-7, with 9 bases identical to TRBD1. V trimming: 5 bases; J trimming: 3 bases; junction bases outside the gene matches: 8. Germline assignment: CDR1 LNHDA and CDR2 SQIVND (reference sequence). This CDR3 region has 15 residues. The CDR3 sequence: CASSSPGQGIYEQYF. CDR3 sequence (DNA): TGTGCCAGTAGTTCACCGGGACAGGGCATCTACGAGCAGTACTTC.

This clone was picked up one time. The V call is TRBV5-5, the J call TRBJ1-1, with unresolved D. Germline V gives CDR1 SGHKS, CDR2 YYEKEE (reference sequence). V was shortened by 3 bases and J by 1 base, with 10 bases between the two germline ends. The CDR3 sequence is 14 residues long. The chain's CDR3 is CASSSPVQNTEAFF. The CDR3 DNA sequence: TGTGCCAGCAGCTCCCCGGTCCAGAACACTGAAGCTTTCTTT. The whole variable domain, filled in from reference TRBV5-5 and TRBJ1-1, reads DAGVTQSPTHLIKTRGQQVTLRCSPISGHKSVSWYQQVLGQGPQFIFQYYEKEERGRGNFPDRFSARQFPNYSSELNVNALLLGDSALYLCASSSPVQNTEAFFGQGTRLTVV.

The chain is built from TRBV19 and TRBJ2-1; 16 nucleotides agree with TRBD2. The CDR3 is made up of 16 amino acids. Per germline, CDR1 LNHDA and CDR2 SQIVND (reference sequence). The V and J ends lost 4 bases and 4 bases, in that order; junction bases with no gene match: 1. The CDR3 here is CASSKGLAGGYNEQFF. CDR3 DNA sequence: TGTGCCAGTAGTAAGGGACTAGCGGGAGGGTACAATGAGCAGTTCTTC. Variable domain in full (rest from reference TRBV19 and TRBJ2-1): DGGITQSPKYLFRKEGQNVTLSCEQNLNHDAMYWYRQDPGQGLRLIYYSQIVNDFQKGDIAEGYSVSREKKESFPLTVTSAQKNPTAFYLCASSKGLAGGYNEQFFGPGTRLTVL.

The chain carries TRBV6-5 and TRBJ2-3; TRBD1 matches at 10 bases. This CDR3 contains 15 residues. Germline loops: CDR1 MNHEY, CDR2 SVGAGI. Unmatched junction bases numbered 2, after V lost 0 bases and J lost 5 bases. This chain's CDR3 is CASSYSGTGVDTQYF. CDR3 sequence (DNA): TGTGCCAGCAGTTACTCGGGGACAGGGGTAGATACGCAGTATTTT.

This sequence joins TRBV6-4 and TRBJ2-2; 11 bases are shared with TRBD2. V lost 6 bases and J lost 8; bases outside the gene matches: 11. The CDR3 has 16 residues. Germline CDR1 is MRHNA and CDR2 is SNTAGT. In nucleotides, the CDR3 is TGTGCCAGCAGCGCGACTAGCGGGAATTCCGGAGGGGAGCTGTTTTTT. Residues: CASSATSGNSGGELFF.

This clone was found once. The V call is TRBV5-1, the J call TRBJ2-7; 10 nucleotides align to TRBD2. From germline, CDR1 is SGHRS and CDR2 YFSETQ. The trim removed 3 bases at V and 2 bases at J, leaving 8 bases unmatched. The CDR3 totals 16 residues. Written as DNA, the CDR3 is TGCGCCAGCAGCTCCTTCGGACTAGCGGAGACCTACGAGCAGTACTTC. Residues: CASSSFGLAETYEQYF.

This chain links TRBV4-1 with TRBJ2-7; 8 bases are shared with TRBD1. This CDR3 region has 20 residues. V dropped 0 bases and J dropped 2; count of bases not matched to a gene: 18. Germline V gives CDR1 MGHRA, CDR2 YSYEKL. CDR3 nucleotides: TGCGCCAGCAGCCAAGATTGGGCGGGACAGGAGATCTTTGAGGCCTACGAGCAGTACTTC. It encodes CASSQDWAGQEIFEAYEQYF.

The CDR3 region is CASSEQGRTEAFF. CDR3 sequence (DNA): TGTGCCAGCAGCGAACAGGGAAGGACTGAAGCTTTCTTT. The rearrangement links TRBV7-6 to TRBJ1-1, with D tentatively TRBD1 (6 bases). The V gene lost 5 bases and the J gene lost 5 bases, with 12 bases spanning the gap. CDR1 and CDR2 (germline): SGHVS, FNYEAQ. The CDR3 runs 13 residues.

The chain couples TRBV7-2 to TRBJ1-5, with 7 bases matching TRBD1. This CDR3 has 16 amino acids. Trimming removed 3 bases from V and 9 bases from J; junction bases left unmatched: 14. In germline, CDR1 is SGHTA, CDR2 FQGNSA. In DNA form, the CDR3 reads TGTGCCAGCAGCTTTTTGACAGGGCTCTTGGAGGGGCCCCAGCATTTT. This codes for CASSFLTGLLEGPQHF.

The J gene is TRBJ1-2, the V gene TRBV2; 9 bases line up with TRBD1. The CDR3 totals 13 residues. Germline V gene sequence: CDR1 SNHLY, CDR2 FYNNEI. With V trimmed by 5 bases and J by 8 bases, 6 bases remained unmatched. Written as DNA, the CDR3 is TGTGCCAGCAGTCGGACAGGGGAAGACGGCTACACCTTC. Protein: CASSRTGEDGYTF.

The J gene is TRBJ2-5, the V gene TRBV3-1 (or the pseudogene TRBV3-2), with D uncertain. Germline CDR1 and CDR2: LGHDT and YNNKEL (reference sequence). The CDR3 sequence is 13 residues long. V lost 4 bases and J lost 1, with 7 bases in between. This chain's CDR3 is CASSPRGQETQYF. The CDR3 DNA reads as TGTGCCAGCAGCCCAAGAGGCCAAGAGACCCAGTACTTC.

Only a few counts were recorded for this clone. The genes are TRBV28 and TRBJ1-1; D perhaps matches TRBD1 (6 bases). The V and J ends lost 6 bases and 4 bases respectively, with 15 bases between them. The V gene's germline CDR1 is MDHEN and CDR2 SYDVKM. The CDR3 consists of 14 residues. CDR3 residues: CASRTQGGLTEAFF. In nucleotides, the CDR3 is TGTGCCAGCAGAACACAGGGAGGGCTCACTGAAGCTTTCTTT.

This clone was seen just once. The rearrangement uses TRBV10-3 and TRBJ2-7, with no clear D. Deletions cut 4 bases from V and 1 base from J, with 11 bases between. The germline V gene encodes CDR1 ENHRY and CDR2 SYGVKD. This CDR3 comprises 14 residues. The DNA of the CDR3 is TGTGCCATCAGTGTCTTTGCAGGTTCCTACGAGCAGTACTTC. This translates into CAISVFAGSYEQYF.

V usage is TRBV6-5 and J usage is TRBJ1-2; 8 bases agree with TRBD1. The CDR3 is made up of 15 amino acids. V lost 7 bases and J lost 4; bases outside the gene matches: 11. Germline CDR1 and CDR2: MNHEY and SVGAGI. DNA of the CDR3: TGTGCCAGCAAATACACTACAGGGGGAGGCTATGGCTACACCTTC. Protein: CASKYTTGGGYGYTF.

The chain has TRBV27 and TRBJ2-1; D perhaps matches TRBD1 (5 bases). This CDR3 is built from 13 residues. Looked up from germline, CDR1 is MNHEY and CDR2 is SMNVEV (reference sequence). With 2 bases removed from V and 3 bases from J, the gap between germline ends came to 5 bases. DNA for the CDR3: TGTGCCAGCAGTTTAGACAGCTACAATGAGCAGTTCTTC. Residues: CASSLDSYNEQFF.